Listed below are T cell receptor beta chains from one sample, sequenced in a study of T cell responses to AZD1222 COVID-19 vaccine. TCRdb keeps only in-frame clones here, not all; method: immunoSEQ multiplex PCR. The sample contains roughly 150,000 clones, about 91% of which appear only once. The source was peripheral blood, collected on day 0 of MenACWY control vaccination. These receptor sequences come from an adult in good health. CDR3s include the opening cysteine and the closing phenylalanine or tryptophan. Each record gives: V gene, D gene, clone size, J gene, CDR3 DNA, CDR3 protein. A D gene is named only where the DNA matches it firmly. Size values are once, few and many counts, or a class for expanded clones, and some rows have none.

V gene: TRBV19
D gene: .
clone size: .
J gene: TRBJ2-7
CDR3 DNA: TGTGCCAGTACCCCAGCCGGGGGGCGAGGGGCCTACGAGCAGTACTTC
CDR3 protein: CASTPAGGRGAYEQYF

V gene: TRBV5-1
D gene: .
clone size: .
J gene: TRBJ1-5
CDR3 DNA: TGCGCCAGCAGCTTGGGTACAAGGGCCCATCAGCCCCAGCATTTT
CDR3 protein: CASSLGTRAHQPQHF

V gene: TRBV30
D gene: .
clone size: .
J gene: TRBJ1-4
CDR3 DNA: TGTGCCTGGGAGACAGAATCACGCGAAAAACTGTTTTTT
CDR3 protein: CAWETESREKLFF

V gene: TRBV27
D gene: .
clone size: .
J gene: TRBJ1-1
CDR3 DNA: TGTGCCAGCAGATCGATCCTGTTCACAGGGAACACTGAAGCTTTCTTT
CDR3 protein: CASRSILFTGNTEAFF

V gene: TRBV18
D gene: TRBD1
clone size: .
J gene: TRBJ2-6
CDR3 DNA: TGTGCCAGCTCCCAAAGACAGGGGACCCCTGGGGCCAACGTCCTGACTTTC
CDR3 protein: CASSQRQGTPGANVLTF

V gene: TRBV11-3
D gene: .
clone size: few
J gene: TRBJ2-5
CDR3 DNA: TGTGCCAGCAGGCCTCAGGGGATGGGAGAGACCCAGTACTTC
CDR3 protein: CASRPQGMGETQYF

V gene: TRBV28
D gene: .
clone size: .
J gene: TRBJ1-1
CDR3 DNA: TGTGCCAGCAGAGCGAACACTGAAGCTTTCTTT
CDR3 protein: CASRANTEAFF

V gene: TRBV5-1
D gene: TRBD2
clone size: .
J gene: TRBJ2-7
CDR3 DNA: TGCGCCAGCAGCTTGGTTGCTAGCGGGGGGCTTCTCTACGAGCAGTACTTC
CDR3 protein: CASSLVASGGLLYEQYF

V gene: TRBV4-3
D gene: TRBD1
clone size: .
J gene: TRBJ1-6
CDR3 DNA: TGCGCCAGCAGCCATGGGACAGGGGATAATTCACCCCTCCACTTT
CDR3 protein: CASSHGTGDNSPLHF

V gene: TRBV3-1/TRBV3-2
D gene: TRBD1
clone size: few
J gene: TRBJ1-2
CDR3 DNA: TGTGCCAGCAGCCAACGTGACAGGGTGGACAACTATGGCTACACCTTC
CDR3 protein: CASSQRDRVDNYGYTF

V gene: TRBV11-1
D gene: TRBD1
clone size: few
J gene: TRBJ2-7
CDR3 DNA: TGTGCCAGCAGCTCGGGACAGGGCCCCTACGAGCAGTACTTC
CDR3 protein: CASSSGQGPYEQYF

V gene: TRBV4-3
D gene: .
clone size: .
J gene: TRBJ2-7
CDR3 DNA: TGCGCCAGCAGCCAAGATGTCAGGGGCGGCGAGCAGTACTTC
CDR3 protein: CASSQDVRGGEQYF

V gene: TRBV7-3
D gene: .
clone size: .
J gene: TRBJ1-5
CDR3 DNA: TGTGCCAGCAGCCTCAACAGTCAAACGCCCCAGCATTTT
CDR3 protein: CASSLNSQTPQHF

V gene: TRBV24-1
D gene: .
clone size: .
J gene: TRBJ2-7
CDR3 DNA: TGTGCCACCAGTGATCTGGACACCGATACCTACGAGCAGTACTTC
CDR3 protein: CATSDLDTDTYEQYF

V gene: TRBV7-9
D gene: .
clone size: .
J gene: TRBJ2-7
CDR3 DNA: TGTGCCAGCAGCTTCTCGGGGTTATCCTACGAGCAGTACTTC
CDR3 protein: CASSFSGLSYEQYF

V gene: TRBV6-5
D gene: TRBD1
clone size: .
J gene: TRBJ1-2
CDR3 DNA: TGTGCCAGCAGAGCCACAGGGGACAGAGGCTATGGCTACACCTTC
CDR3 protein: CASRATGDRGYGYTF

V gene: TRBV2
D gene: .
clone size: once
J gene: TRBJ1-2
CDR3 DNA: TGTGCCAGCAGTCGGGACGGGAACTATGGCTACACCTTC
CDR3 protein: CASSRDGNYGYTF